These 29 T cell receptor beta chains originate from one sample sequenced in a study of molecular identifiers for immune sequencing clone quantification. In TCRdb, the PCR reads were re-called with MiXCR into one record per CDR3 protein. The table includes 490,000 or so distinct CDR3 sequences, around 23% detected once. The sequenced sample consisted of naive CD8+ T cells from blood, with Jurkat cell RNA spiked in. Subset indicated: FACS-sorted CD8+CD4-CCR7+CD45RA+ naive T cells. These receptor sequences come from a human donor in good health. Some libraries in this study had Jurkat cell RNA spiked in.

This clonotype was counted between two and nine times. The chain has TRBV7-9 and TRBJ1-4, with D possibly being TRBD1 (5 bases). The CDR3 consists of 14 residues. V lost 0 bases to trimming and J lost 7 bases, with 9 bases between them. The germline V gene has CDR1 SEHNR and CDR2 FQNEAQ (reference sequence). Here the CDR3 reads CASSLARQGEKLFF. As DNA, the CDR3 is TGTGCCAGCAGCTTAGCTCGGCAGGGTGAAAAACTGTTTTTT. The whole variable domain, filled in from reference TRBV7-9 and TRBJ1-4, reads DTGVSQNPRHKITKRGQNVTFRCDPISEHNRLYWYRQTLGQGPEFLTYFQNEAQLEKSRLLSDRFSAERPKGSFSTLEIQRTEQGDSAMYLCASSLARQGEKLFFGSGTQLSVL.

As for this clonotype: A much larger clone differs by one base, so this may be a read error. This sequence joins TRBV29-1 and TRBJ1-1; D is uncertain. Germline V lookup: CDR1 SQVTM, CDR2 ANQGSEA. The CDR3 is made up of 12 amino acids. CDR3 DNA sequence: TGCGGCGTTGAAGACCAGAACACTGAAGCTTTCTTT. Translation: CGVEDQNTEAFF.

This clonotype was counted between two and nine times. One end of the junction varies from germline; a read error may be responsible. The chain has TRBV7-7 and TRBJ2-2, with 9 bases aligning to TRBD2. The V gene's germline CDR1 is SSHAT and CDR2 FNYEAQ (reference sequence). The CDR3 has 16 residues. CDR3 sequence (DNA): TGTGCTAGCAGCTTTGCGGGAGGGCCGGGCACCGGGGAGCTGTTTTTT. Encoded protein: CASSFAGGPGTGELFF.

The chain employs TRBV27 and TRBJ2-3; the D gene could be TRBD1 or TRBD2 (6 bases each). The CDR3 loop spans 15 amino acids. CDR1 and CDR2 (germline): MNHEY, SMNVEV (reference sequence). Deletions cut 6 bases from V and 3 bases from J, with 16 bases between. CDR3 in DNA: TGTGCCAGCAGGCTAGCGTGGGGGCCGACAGATACGCAGTATTTT. It is translated as CASRLAWGPTDTQYF.

The V call is TRBV9, the J call TRBJ1-1; D not certain. CDR3 length: 12 amino acids. V lost 0 bases to trimming and J lost 7 bases, with 7 bases between them. Germline loops: CDR1 SGDLS, CDR2 YYNGEE. The chain's CDR3 is CASSVEGLEAFF. The CDR3 DNA reads TGTGCCAGCAGCGTAGAGGGTCTTGAAGCTTTCTTT.

This clonotype was found many times. This chain joins TRBV10-3 and TRBJ2-7; no definite D call. Germline assignment: CDR1 ENHRY and CDR2 SYGVKD. This CDR3 contains 13 residues. The ends were cut back, 0 bases at V and 1 base at J, with 4 bases in the middle. Written as DNA, the CDR3 is TGTGCCATCAGTGAGTCCAGGTCCTACGAGCAGTACTTC. Residues: CAISESRSYEQYF.

Worth noting for this clonotype: This may be a read error, as it is one base from a much larger clone. Since no conserved phenylalanine or tryptophan closes the CDR3, a read error is the likely cause. The CDR3 nucleotides are TGTGCCAGCATTGGCACGGATTATAATGAAAAACTGTTTTAT. Translating gives CASIGTDYNEKLFY. The chain employs TRBV2 and TRBJ1-4; no reliable D call. The germline CDR1 and CDR2 sequences are SNHLY and FYNNEI. Trimming stripped 7 bases from V and 4 bases from J, with 13 bases between. CDR3 length equals 14 residues.

This clonotype was observed at least ten times. V is TRBV30 and J is TRBJ2-2; no clear D gene. The CDR3 sequence is 15 residues long. The V end was cut by 2 bases, the J end by 0 bases, with 10 bases between. Germline CDR1 is GTSNPN and CDR2 is SVGIG (reference sequence). The CDR3 DNA is TGTGCCTGGAGTCCTTTGACCCCGAACACCGGGGAGCTGTTTTTT. Translation: CAWSPLTPNTGELFF.

V is TRBV6-1 and J is TRBJ2-1, with D perhaps TRBD1 (5 bases). CDR3 length: 11 amino acids. Germline loops: CDR1 MNHNS, CDR2 SASEGT. Trimming removed 10 bases from V and 8 bases from J, with 12 bases in between. The CDR3 region is CATRDYHEQFF. CDR3 sequence (DNA): TGTGCCACCAGGGATTATCATGAGCAGTTCTTC.

This clonotype was detected a few times. The chain couples TRBV19 to TRBJ2-7, with D perhaps TRBD1 (5 bases). The germline V gene has CDR1 LNHDA and CDR2 SQIVND (reference sequence). Deletions cut 1 base from V and 3 bases from J, with 16 bases between. CDR3 length equals 16 residues. The CDR3 DNA sequence: TGTGCCAGTAGTATAGGGAAATCAGGGTGGAACTACGAGCAGTACTTC. Protein: CASSIGKSGWNYEQYF. The whole variable domain, remainder taken from reference TRBV19 and TRBJ2-7, is DGGITQSPKYLFRKEGQNVTLSCEQNLNHDAMYWYRQDPGQGLRLIYYSQIVNDFQKGDIAEGYSVSREKKESFPLTVTSAQKNPTAFYLCASSIGKSGWNYEQYFGPGTRLTVT.

The gene calls are TRBV20-1 and TRBJ1-2; the match to TRBD1 covers 7 bases. In germline, CDR1 is DFQATT, CDR2 SNEGSKA (reference sequence). The CDR3 is 18 amino acids. V shed 2 bases, J shed 0 bases, and the junction held 15 bases outside the gene matches. In DNA form, the CDR3 reads TGCAGTGCTAGAAGGGTGGAGGTCAGGGGGGTTCCTAACTATGGCTACACCTTC. As protein: CSARRVEVRGVPNYGYTF.

The rearrangement joins TRBV9 to TRBJ2-1; tentatively, D is TRBD2 (5 bases). Germline V CDR1 and CDR2: SGDLS, YYNGEE. The CDR3 runs 16 residues. Trimming shortened V by 1 base and J by 0 bases, and 11 bases separated the two germline ends. The chain's CDR3 is CASSVTDYPSYNEQFF. The CDR3, as DNA: TGTGCCAGCAGCGTAACAGACTACCCCTCCTACAATGAGCAGTTCTTC.

J is TRBJ2-5 and V is TRBV4-1, with D possibly being TRBD1 (5 bases). Trimming cost V 2 bases and J 4 bases, with 8 bases left between them. The length of the CDR3 is 13 residues. Germline V gives CDR1 MGHRA, CDR2 YSYEKL. The CDR3 sequence: CASSQQGAETQYF. DNA of the CDR3: TGCGCCAGCAGCCAACAGGGCGCAGAGACCCAGTACTTC.

On this clonotype: A read error may be the cause here, since a much bigger clone is one base away. The gene calls are TRBV5-1 and TRBJ2-7; D might be TRBD1 or TRBD2, each matching 6 bases. CDR3 size: 14 residues. Germline values: CDR1 SGHRS, CDR2 YFSETQ. V shed 0 bases and J shed 6 bases, with 13 bases lying between them. CDR3 in DNA: TGCGCCAGCAGCTTGGCCCTCGGGGGCCTCGAGCAGTACTTC. It specifies CASSLALGGLEQYF.

The genes are TRBV3-1 and TRBJ1-1; 12 positions agree with TRBD1. CDR3 length: 18 amino acids. The V gene's germline CDR1 is LGHDT and CDR2 YNNKEL (reference sequence). Trimming cost V 5 bases and J 4 bases; bases outside gene matches: 14. CDR3 amino acids: CASSDDFPGQGASTEAFF. The DNA of the CDR3 is TGTGCCAGCAGCGACGACTTCCCGGGACAGGGGGCTTCCACTGAAGCTTTCTTT.

Ten or more counts support this clonotype. This sequence joins TRBV2 and TRBJ2-7, with 7 bases aligning to TRBD1. The CDR3 is made up of 13 amino acids. Trimming removed 7 bases from V and 0 bases from J; junction bases left unmatched: 3. Germline V gene data show CDR1 as SNHLY and CDR2 as FYNNEI. CDR3 nucleotide sequence: TGTGCCAGCACCTGGGACAGCTCCTACGAGCAGTACTTC. Encoded protein: CASTWDSSYEQYF.

Many counts were recorded for this clonotype. The chain carries TRBV7-3 and TRBJ1-1, with D possibly matching TRBD1 (6 bases). Per germline, CDR1 SGHTA and CDR2 FQGTGA. This CDR3 is built from 15 residues. The V end was cut by 2 bases, the J end by 1 base, with 11 bases between. The CDR3 protein is CASSLVAGANTEAFF. The DNA of the CDR3 is TGTGCCAGCAGCTTAGTGGCAGGGGCGAACACTGAAGCTTTCTTT.

Many counts were recorded for this clonotype. The chain uses TRBV27 and TRBJ1-4, with D hard to call. V was shortened by 3 bases and J by 7 bases, with 12 bases between the two germline ends. In germline, CDR1 is MNHEY, CDR2 SMNVEV (reference sequence). The CDR3 has 14 residues. CDR3 coding DNA: TGTGCCAGCAGTTTGGGGAGGATGGGTGAAAAACTGTTTTTT. It is translated as CASSLGRMGEKLFF.

A note on this clonotype: This could be a read error, since a much larger clone is one nucleotide away. The rearrangement joins TRBV7-9 to TRBJ1-1; D not resolved. This CDR3 comprises 17 residues. V lost 2 bases and J lost 0, with 16 bases in between. Germline loops: CDR1 SEHNR, CDR2 FQNEAQ (reference sequence). CDR3 sequence reads: CASSLIPSVPMNTEAFF. Here the CDR3 DNA reads TGTGCCAGCAGCTTAATCCCGTCCGTACCAATGAACACTGAAGCTTTCTTT.

This chain links TRBV9 with TRBJ2-5; a weak D match, TRBD1 (6 bases). With 6 bases removed from V and 1 base from J, the gap between germline ends came to 13 bases. The CDR3 runs to 14 residues. The germline V gene has CDR1 SGDLS and CDR2 YYNGEE. The CDR3: CASNKQGPQETQYF. CDR3 DNA: TGTGCCAGCAACAAACAGGGACCCCAAGAGACCCAGTACTTC.

The chain couples TRBV4-1 to TRBJ2-7; D is perhaps TRBD1 (6 bases). From germline, CDR1 is MGHRA and CDR2 YSYEKL. V was pared by 8 bases and J by 6 bases, with 17 bases between. The CDR3 is 13 amino acids. CDR3 residues: CASEGAGDPEQYF. The CDR3 nucleotides read TGCGCCAGCGAAGGAGCAGGGGACCCCGAGCAGTACTTC.

Points on this clonotype: One end of the junction fails to match germline, which may point to a read error. The chain links TRBV9 to TRBJ1-1, with TRBD1 matching over 8 bases. This CDR3 has 16 residues. CDR1 and CDR2 (germline): SGDLS, YYNGEE. The CDR3 loop is CASSVERDRQISEAFF. CDR3 nucleotide sequence: TGTGCGAGCAGCGTAGAACGGGACAGGCAGATCTCTGAAGCATTCTTT.

This clonotype was seen a handful of times. The DNA for the CDR3 is TGTGCCACCCTCCTCGAAGACAGGACCACCTACGAGCAGTACTTC. Translation: CATLLEDRTTYEQYF. This rearrangement joins TRBV10-3 to TRBJ2-7, with D possibly matching TRBD1 (6 bases). V lost 10 bases and J 2 bases, leaving 21 bases between the germline ends. CDR3 length: 15 amino acids. The germline gives CDR1 ENHRY, CDR2 SYGVKD.

As regards this clonotype: A much bigger clone sits one base away, suggesting this may be a read error. CDR3 coding DNA: TGCAGTGCTAGAGGCCATTTCTCCGAGCAGTACTTC. It encodes CSARGHFSEQYF. This chain connects TRBV20-1 to TRBJ2-7; the D is unclear. The CDR3 contains 12 residues. Looked up from germline, CDR1 is DFQATT and CDR2 is SNEGSKA (reference sequence). The V end lost 1 base, the J end lost 6 bases, and 10 bases lay between the germline ends.

CDR3 in amino acids: CASSLSSGGLSNQPQHF. CDR3 nucleotide sequence: TGTGCCAGCAGTTTAAGTTCGGGGGGGCTCAGCAATCAGCCCCAGCATTTT. This sequence joins TRBV27 and TRBJ1-5, with D possibly being TRBD1 (6 bases). The V gene lost 2 bases and the J gene lost 1 base, with 15 bases spanning the gap. Germline assignment: CDR1 MNHEY and CDR2 SMNVEV (reference sequence). The CDR3 covers 17 residues.

The chain is built from TRBV6-2 or TRBV6-3 and TRBJ1-2; no definite D call. V lost 2 bases to trimming and J lost 0 bases, with 4 bases between them. The CDR3 has 13 amino acids. Germline CDR1 reads MNHEY; CDR2 reads SVGEGT. The CDR3 bases are TGTGCCAGCAGTTACGACACTAACTATGGCTACACCTTC. Translation: CASSYDTNYGYTF.

This clonotype was counted many times. This chain uses TRBV25-1 with TRBJ2-7, with D hard to call. CDR1 MGHDK and CDR2 SYGVNS come from the germline V gene. Trimming took 8 bases from V and 4 from J, leaving 18 bases between them. The CDR3 consists of 14 residues. CDR3 DNA sequence: TGTGCCAGCCTTGCCGGCGGACCATTATACGAGCAGTACTTC. It is translated as CASLAGGPLYEQYF.

This rearrangement joins TRBV20-1 to TRBJ2-3; 9 bases line up with TRBD2. Germline CDR1 DFQATT, CDR2 SNEGSKA (reference sequence). V shed 0 bases, J shed 0 bases, and the junction held 4 bases outside the gene matches. This CDR3 has 16 residues. The chain's CDR3 is CSAREGSGRSTDTQYF. DNA for the CDR3: TGCAGTGCTAGAGAGGGAAGCGGGAGGAGCACAGATACGCAGTATTTT.

The chain is built from TRBV7-9 and TRBJ1-1; D remains unclear. This CDR3 contains 16 residues. From germline, CDR1 is SEHNR and CDR2 FQNEAQ (reference sequence). V lost 5 bases to trimming and J lost 0 bases, with 16 bases between them. CDR3 amino acids: CASSPITDPLNTEAFF. For the CDR3, the DNA is TGTGCCAGCAGCCCTATAACGGACCCGTTGAACACTGAAGCTTTCTTT.